The 2 T cell receptor beta chains below were found in one sample sequenced in a study of CD4 T cells in relation to SARS-CoV-2 and coronaviruses. Profiling relied on immunoSEQ multiplex PCR, and the TCRdb table lists in-frame clones only, not all of them. The sample has about 59,000 clones, roughly 88% seen once; the top ten hold 1.3% to 1.5%. Unexposed donor CD4+ T cells date from 2011-2018, before the COVID-19 pandemic. Source material: memory CD4+ T cells from PBMCs. These receptors were taken from a human donor in good health.

The chain recombines TRBV30 with TRBJ1-3; 7 bases map to TRBD1. The CDR3 is 12 residues long. Losses at the gene ends were 7 bases for V and 9 bases for J; bases not matched to a gene: 9. In germline, CDR1 is GTSNPN, CDR2 SVGIG (reference sequence). The CDR3: CASNPQGGTIYF. CDR3 coding DNA: TGTGCCTCCAACCCCCAGGGGGGCACCATATATTTT.

This clone was recorded a few times. The sample has other DNA sequences that encode this CDR3 too. This chain joins TRBV27 and TRBJ2-6; weak D call: TRBD1 (6 bases). The CDR3 is 17 amino acids. The germline V and J ends were trimmed by 2 bases and 0 bases, with 11 bases remaining between them. Germline CDR1 is MNHEY and CDR2 is SMNVEV (reference sequence). This chain's CDR3 is CASSLLDSSSGANVLTF. For the CDR3, the DNA is TGTGCCAGCAGTTTACTGGACAGCAGCTCTGGGGCCAACGTCCTGACTTTC.